One and the same sample provided the 13 T cell receptor beta chains below, sequenced in a study of Ad26.COV2.S vaccination and SARS-CoV-2 variants. Sequencing used immunoSEQ multiplex PCR; TCRdb keeps in-frame clones, though not all of them. This table has approximately 410,000 clones, approximately 88% appearing once. The treatment was: 15 to 20 received Ad26.COV2.S at low or high dose, single or two shots; several received placebo; per-sample allocation not given. Day 63 after the first injection of vaccine or placebo was the sampling time. The input for sequencing was peripheral blood, taken in a trial of Ad26.COV2.S vaccine versus placebo. The receptors originated from a person between 18 and 65 years old who received the Ad26.COV2.S COVID-19 vaccine or a placebo.

This clone was observed a few times. The genes are TRBV19 and TRBJ2-1; D call uncertain. CDR1 and CDR2 from the germline V gene are LNHDA and SQIVND (reference sequence). The CDR3 sequence is 15 residues long. V shed 7 bases and J shed 4 bases, with 17 bases lying between them. The CDR3 here is CASNMAPGRYNEQFF. The DNA for the CDR3 is TGTGCCAGTAACATGGCCCCTGGCAGATACAATGAGCAGTTCTTC.

This rearrangement joins TRBV7-8 to TRBJ2-7; 9 bases line up with TRBD1. Germline-derived CDR1 and CDR2 are SGHVS and FQNEAQ. The CDR3 totals 14 residues. The V and J ends lost 3 bases and 3 bases, in that order; junction bases with no gene match: 3. The chain's CDR3 is CASSFTGGSYEQYF. In nucleotides, the CDR3 is TGTGCCAGCAGCTTTACAGGGGGCAGCTACGAGCAGTACTTC.

The chain is built from TRBV6-2 or TRBV6-3 and TRBJ2-3; no definite D call. Germline CDR1 MNHEY, CDR2 SVGEGT. The V end lost 5 bases, the J end lost 0 bases, and 15 bases lay between the germline ends. The CDR3 length is 16 residues. The CDR3 sequence: CASSGSTKSSTDTQYF. CDR3 bases: TGTGCCAGCAGTGGCTCTACAAAGTCTAGCACAGATACGCAGTATTTT.

V gene TRBV30 combines with J gene TRBJ2-1, with D maybe TRBD1 (7 bases). The V and J ends lost 3 bases and 10 bases respectively, with 13 bases between them. Germline loops: CDR1 GTSNPN, CDR2 SVGIG (reference sequence). This CDR3 is built from 12 residues. CDR3 DNA sequence: TGTGCCTGGAGAGGAGGGGGCATCGAGCAGTTCTTC. Its translation: CAWRGGGIEQFF.

The V gene is TRBV29-1, the J gene TRBJ1-1; 7 nucleotides agree with TRBD1. Losses at the gene ends were 3 bases for V and 8 bases for J; bases not matched to a gene: 6. Germline CDR1 reads SQVTM; CDR2 reads ANQGSEA. The CDR3 has 12 residues. The CDR3 DNA reads as TGCAGCGTTGATGGGGACAGCGTCGAAGCTTTCTTT. As protein: CSVDGDSVEAFF.

This clone turned up a few times. V and J are TRBV19 and TRBJ1-5; 8 bases agree with TRBD1. Germline CDR1 is LNHDA and CDR2 is SQIVND (reference sequence). J gave up 7 bases and V 6 bases, and 11 bases lay outside the gene matches. This CDR3 has 15 amino acids. The DNA of the CDR3 is TGTGCCAGTAGACCCTTGGACAGGGTTGGGCAGCCCCAGCATTTT. It yields the protein CASRPLDRVGQPQHF.

The V gene is TRBV28, the J gene TRBJ2-7, with D maybe TRBD1 (5 bases). The CDR3 has 14 amino acids. Germline CDR1 reads MDHEN; CDR2 reads SYDVKM. V was pared by 7 bases and J by 4 bases, with 17 bases between. The CDR3 spells CASIPNSGFYEQYF. The CDR3 DNA follows: TGTGCCAGCATCCCTAACTCAGGGTTTTACGAGCAGTACTTC. Using reference TRBV28 and TRBJ2-7 for the parts outside the CDR3, the full variable domain is DVKVTQSSRYLVKRTGEKVFLECVQDMDHENMFWYRQDPGLGLRLIYFSYDVKMKEKGDIPEGYSVSREKKERFSLILESASTNQTSMYLCASIPNSGFYEQYFGPGTRLTVT.

This clone was counted between two and nine times. The chain carries TRBV7-2 and TRBJ2-2; a weak D match, TRBD2 (5 bases). V was clipped by 3 bases and J by 1 base, with 9 bases between them. The CDR3 length is 15 residues. Germline-derived CDR1 and CDR2 are SGHTA and FQGNSA. CDR3 sequence reads: CASSFLAGNTGELFF. In DNA, the CDR3 is TGTGCCAGCAGCTTCCTGGCGGGGAACACCGGGGAGCTGTTTTTT.

The chain couples TRBV12-3 or TRBV12-4 to TRBJ1-2, with a possible D match to TRBD1 (5 bases). V dropped 2 bases and J dropped 5 bases, with 9 bases sitting between them. The CDR3 spans 13 residues. The CDR3 DNA reads TGTGCCAGCAGTTTATCGGGGGGGTATGGCTACACCTTC. It translates to CASSLSGGYGYTF.

The V gene is TRBV9, the J gene TRBJ2-7; TRBD1 agrees at 8 bases. Germline CDR1 is SGDLS and CDR2 is YYNGEE. The CDR3 spans 16 residues. J was trimmed by 0 bases and V by 4 bases; bases with no gene match: 9. CDR3 residues: CASSFNPGQASYEQYF. The CDR3 bases are TGTGCCAGCAGCTTCAACCCGGGACAGGCCTCCTACGAGCAGTACTTC.

CDR3 region: CASGGLNEKLFF. CDR3 nucleotide sequence: TGTGCCAGCGGGGGGCTTAATGAAAAACTGTTTTTT. The chain employs TRBV6-5 and TRBJ1-4; D perhaps matches TRBD1 (6 bases). Germline V lookup: CDR1 MNHEY, CDR2 SVGAGI. Trimming stripped 8 bases from V and 4 bases from J, with 8 bases between. The CDR3 has 12 residues.

This chain links TRBV7-9 with TRBJ2-7; D may be TRBD1 (6 bases). CDR1 is SEHNR and CDR2 is FQNEAQ in the germline V gene (reference sequence). The CDR3 runs 13 residues. The V end was cut by 6 bases, the J end by 3 bases, with 12 bases between. The CDR3 nucleotides are TGTGCCAGCAGGGATGGACAGAGCTACGAGCAGTACTTC. Translating gives CASRDGQSYEQYF.

This sequence joins TRBV30 and TRBJ2-3, with D possibly being TRBD1 or TRBD2 (6 bases each). CDR1 is GTSNPN, CDR2 SVGIG, per germline (reference sequence). The CDR3 sequence is 13 residues long. Trimming left V 4 bases short and J 3 bases short, with 11 bases between. CDR3 amino acids: CAWIQGGTDTQYF. The DNA of the CDR3 is TGTGCCTGGATACAGGGAGGAACAGATACGCAGTATTTT.